The 12 T cell receptor beta chains reported below all come from one sample, sequenced in a study of T cells after yellow fever vaccination. TCRdb passed the 5' RACE reads through MiXCR, listing each CDR3 protein once. The profile shows some 300,000 distinct CDR3 sequences, about 10% of them singletons. The sample here was CD4+ T cells sorted from PBMCs, taken 45 days after the yellow fever booster vaccination. These receptors all stem from a man aged 18 to 29 who received the YFV17D yellow fever vaccine.

This clonotype has a count of ten or more. Here the CDR3 reads CASSQTPGAYTGELFF. CDR3 bases: TGCGCCAGCAGCCAAACCCCTGGGGCGTACACCGGGGAGCTGTTTTTT. The chain has TRBV4-1 and TRBJ2-2; a possible D gene is TRBD1 (5 bases). This CDR3 spans 16 amino acids. The V gene's germline CDR1 is MGHRA and CDR2 YSYEKL. The V end was cut by 2 bases, the J end by 3 bases, with 13 bases between.

This clonotype was seen only a few times. The chain recombines TRBV5-1 with TRBJ2-2; D remains ambiguous. Germline CDR1 and CDR2: SGHRS and YFSETQ. The CDR3 totals 16 residues. Trimming removed 0 bases from V and 2 bases from J, with 11 bases in between. CDR3: CASSLDPLSNTGELFF. CDR3 sequence (DNA): TGCGCCAGCAGCTTGGATCCATTATCTAACACCGGGGAGCTGTTTTTT. The variable domain in full, with the rest retrieved from reference TRBV5-1 and TRBJ2-2, is KAGVTQTPRYLIKTRGQQVTLSCSPISGHRSVSWYQQTPGQGLQFLFEYFSETQRNKGNFPGRFSGRQFSNSRSEMNVSTLELGDSALYLCASSLDPLSNTGELFFGEGSRLTVL.

V gene TRBV6-5 combines with J gene TRBJ2-7; D may be TRBD1 (5 bases). Germline lookup yields CDR1 MNHEY and CDR2 SVGAGI. V was pared by 7 bases and J by 1 base, with 17 bases between. The CDR3 sequence is 15 residues long. The CDR3 coding sequence is TGTGCCAGCACCAAAGGGCAGGGCTCTTCCTACGAGCAGTACGTC. Its translation: CASTKGQGSSYEQYV.

This clonotype was counted a few times. The chain recombines TRBV3-1 with TRBJ2-3, with TRBD2 identical over 11 bases. This CDR3 has 19 residues. Germline V gene lookup returns CDR1 LGHDT and CDR2 YNNKEL (reference sequence). The trim removed 4 bases at V and 1 base at J, leaving 13 bases unmatched. CDR3 amino acids: CASSLAYGTSGLGTDTQYF. The CDR3 region has the DNA TGTGCCAGCAGCCTCGCGTACGGGACTAGCGGTTTGGGCACAGATACGCAGTATTTT.

The chain joins TRBV18 to TRBJ1-4, with 10 bases lining up with TRBD1. Germline V gene data show CDR1 as KGHSH and CDR2 as LQKENI. V shed 3 bases, J shed 6 bases, and the junction held 4 bases outside the gene matches. The CDR3 is 15 amino acids. The chain's CDR3 is CASSPSTGGDEKLFF. The CDR3 DNA reads TGTGCCAGCTCACCCTCGACAGGGGGCGATGAAAAACTGTTTTTT. The whole variable domain, filled in from reference TRBV18 and TRBJ1-4, reads NAGVMQNPRHLVRRRGQEARLRCSPMKGHSHVYWYRQLPEEGLKFMVYLQKENIIDESGMPKERFSAEFPKEGPSILRIQQVVRGDSAAYFCASSPSTGGDEKLFFGSGTQLSVL.

The chain links TRBV4-3 to TRBJ2-5; D perhaps matches TRBD2 (6 bases). The V gene's germline CDR1 is LGHNA and CDR2 YSLEER. The CDR3 contains 14 residues. V shed 4 bases and J shed 5 bases, with 14 bases lying between them. This CDR3 is CASSLQGGKETQYF. CDR3 nucleotide sequence: TGCGCCAGCAGCCTCCAGGGCGGGAAGGAGACCCAGTACTTC.

The chain couples TRBV9 to TRBJ1-2, with D unclear. The CDR3 runs to 14 residues. V lost 1 base to trimming and J lost 4 bases, with 11 bases between them. CDR1 is SGDLS, CDR2 YYNGEE, per germline. The CDR3 DNA reads as TGTGCCAGCAGCGTATCTGGGCTCCTCTATGGCTACACCTTC. This codes for CASSVSGLLYGYTF.

The sample holds many counts of this clonotype. V usage is TRBV5-1 and J usage is TRBJ1-3; TRBD1 might be the D (5 bases). Trimming stripped 3 bases from V and 2 bases from J, with 9 bases between. This CDR3 contains 14 residues. Germline V gene data show CDR1 as SGHRS and CDR2 as YFSETQ. CDR3 in amino acids: CASSWDGAGNTIYF. CDR3 bases: TGCGCCAGCAGCTGGGACGGAGCTGGAAACACCATATATTTT.

This clonotype was found a few times. The chain couples TRBV28 to TRBJ1-2; 7 positions match TRBD1. Looked up from germline, CDR1 is MDHEN and CDR2 is SYDVKM. The CDR3 has 14 residues. With 5 bases clipped from V and 7 bases from J, the junction kept 10 bases outside the gene matches. The CDR3: CASSTINRGSGYTF. The CDR3 nucleotides are TGTGCCAGCAGTACGATTAACAGGGGAAGTGGCTACACCTTC.

This clonotype occurred a few times. This chain links TRBV19 with TRBJ1-2; no clear D gene. CDR1 is LNHDA, CDR2 SQIVND, per germline (reference sequence). This CDR3 comprises 13 residues. Between the trimmed V and J ends, which lost 6 bases and 11 bases, there was a span of 19 bases. The CDR3 spells CASSPGRERRYTF. CDR3 DNA sequence: TGTGCCAGTAGCCCCGGAAGGGAGAGGAGGTACACCTTC. Drawing the rest from reference TRBV19 and TRBJ1-2, the complete variable domain is DGGITQSPKYLFRKEGQNVTLSCEQNLNHDAMYWYRQDPGQGLRLIYYSQIVNDFQKGDIAEGYSVSREKKESFPLTVTSAQKNPTAFYLCASSPGRERRYTFGSGTRLTVV.

V is TRBV28 and J is TRBJ2-7; D not certain. Germline CDR1 and CDR2: MDHEN and SYDVKM. V dropped 5 bases and J dropped 2 bases, with 7 bases sitting between them. The CDR3 contains 12 residues. CDR3 in amino acids: CASSGGAYEQYF. The CDR3 DNA follows: TGTGCCAGCAGTGGCGGAGCCTACGAGCAGTACTTC. Full variable domain (missing parts from reference TRBV28 and TRBJ2-7): DVKVTQSSRYLVKRTGEKVFLECVQDMDHENMFWYRQDPGLGLRLIYFSYDVKMKEKGDIPEGYSVSREKKERFSLILESASTNQTSMYLCASSGGAYEQYFGPGTRLTVT.

The table lists this clonotype with a few counts. The rearrangement uses TRBV7-6 and TRBJ2-7; weak D call: TRBD1 (6 bases). Deletions cut 8 bases from V and 7 bases from J, with 18 bases between. CDR3 length equals 13 residues. Germline CDR1 is SGHVS and CDR2 is FNYEAQ. CDR3 sequence: CASGSRGEGEQYF. As DNA, the CDR3 is TGTGCCAGCGGTTCCAGGGGAGAAGGGGAGCAGTACTTC.